This T cell receptor (beta chain) originates from a study of T cells in women clearing cervical HPV infection. On this clone itself: The CDR3 end is not reached by the read, which stops 3 residues before it; the germline J gene fills it in.

All donors had a single incident cervical HPV16 infection, not prevalent. The junction had 6 bases not matched to a gene; V was cut back by 3 bases and J by 8 bases. CDR1 and CDR2 (germline): DFQATT, SNEGSKA (reference sequence). The CDR3 extends over 14 amino acids. The protocol was immunoSEQ multiplex PCR, while the TCRdb copy is restricted to in-frame clones and leaves out a portion. Recorded for this sample: tens of thousands of clones. Input material: blood buffy coat. The source of this sequence is a woman aged 18 to 75 with a cervical HPV16 infection that either progressed to CIN3+ or cleared (not recorded which). The J gene is TRBJ2-6, the V gene TRBV20-1, with 8 bases that match TRBD2. CDR3: CSASGRGGTNVLTF. CDR3 DNA (partial): TGCAGTGCTAGCGGGAGGGGGGGGACCAACGTC.